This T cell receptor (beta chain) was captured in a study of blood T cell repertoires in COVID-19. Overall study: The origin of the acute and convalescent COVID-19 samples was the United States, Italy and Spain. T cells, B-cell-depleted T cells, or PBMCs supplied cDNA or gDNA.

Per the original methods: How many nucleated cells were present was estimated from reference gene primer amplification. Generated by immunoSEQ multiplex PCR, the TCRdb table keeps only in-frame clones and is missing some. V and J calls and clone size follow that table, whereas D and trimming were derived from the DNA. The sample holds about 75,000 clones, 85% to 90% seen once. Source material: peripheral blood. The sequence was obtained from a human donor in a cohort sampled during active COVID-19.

The CDR3 region has the DNA TGTGCCAGTATGGAACAGTCTGGGGCCAACGTCCTGACTTTC. Protein product: CASMEQSGANVLTF. The rearrangement links TRBV19 to TRBJ2-6; D is unresolved. Germline V gene lookup returns CDR1 LNHDA and CDR2 SQIVND (reference sequence). CDR3 size: 14 residues. V was cut by 7 bases and J by 1 base, with 8 bases left in between.